The 21 T cell receptor beta chains below were found in one sample sequenced in a study of T cells in Graves' hyperthyroidism and ophthalmopathy. The CDR3 regions of TCR beta were amplified from RNA transcripts. TCR CDR3 regions were first amplified by RT-PCR with HTBI primers. TCRdb recomputed calls from the multiplex PCR reads with MiXCR, one row per CDR3 protein. The sample comprises roughly 260,000 distinct CDR3 sequences, roughly 15% of which are singletons, and 10% to 15% rests with the top ten. Sequencing was done on a sample of blood. The receptor set was obtained from a woman aged 35 to 49 with Graves' hyperthyroidism that later progressed to Graves' ophthalmopathy.

The chain is built from TRBV12-3 or TRBV12-4 and TRBJ2-7; D gene ambiguous. This CDR3 has 14 amino acids. The V end lost 4 bases, the J end lost 0 bases, and 10 bases lay between the germline ends. CDR3 coding DNA: TGTGCCAGCAGTTCCTTTCCGAGCTCCTACGAGCAGTACTTC. Protein product: CASSSFPSSYEQYF.

This clonotype was detected many times. The chain combines TRBV6-1 with TRBJ2-5, with 7 bases fitting TRBD2. CDR1 is MNHNS and CDR2 is SASEGT in the germline V gene. This CDR3 spans 16 amino acids. V shed 6 bases, J shed 2 bases, and the junction held 12 bases outside the gene matches. The DNA of the CDR3 is TGTGCCAGCAGAGGAGAACCGGGACTAAGTCAAGAGACCCAGTACTTC. It translates to CASRGEPGLSQETQYF.

This clonotype was recorded at least ten times. This chain joins TRBV11-2 and TRBJ2-3; 10 bases match TRBD2. Germline CDR1 SGHAT, CDR2 FQNNGV. The CDR3 has 14 residues. Unmatched junction bases numbered 8, after V lost 5 bases and J lost 9 bases. CDR3 sequence: CASSQLAGRGTQYF. The CDR3 DNA reads as TGTGCCAGCAGCCAACTAGCGGGGAGGGGGACGCAGTATTTT.

This clonotype was detected a few times. One junction end disagrees with the germline gene, perhaps due to a read error. DNA of the CDR3: TGTGCCAGCATAACTTTTGGGCTAGCGGGAGATGGGGGCAACGTCCTGACTTTC. Its protein product is CASITFGLAGDGGNVLTF. V usage is TRBV6-2 or TRBV6-3 and J usage is TRBJ2-6; TRBD2 agrees at 10 bases. Germline V gene lookup returns CDR1 MNHEY and CDR2 SVGEGT. The CDR3 runs to 18 residues.

This clonotype has a count of ten or more. CDR3 residues: CASSSTGTGPNTGELFF. The CDR3 region has the DNA TGTGCCAGCTCCTCTACCGGGACAGGCCCGAACACCGGGGAGCTGTTTTTT. This chain connects TRBV18 to TRBJ2-2, with TRBD1 matching over 8 bases. Germline values: CDR1 KGHSH, CDR2 LQKENI. With V trimmed by 6 bases and J by 0 bases, 9 bases remained unmatched. The CDR3 spans 17 residues.

This chain uses TRBV19 with TRBJ1-1, with D perhaps matching TRBD1 (6 bases). CDR3 length equals 18 residues. V lost 6 bases, J lost 2 bases, and 25 bases lay in between. Germline V lookup: CDR1 LNHDA, CDR2 SQIVND (reference sequence). The CDR3 sequence is CASSPFRDNEKYNTEAFF. The CDR3 region has the DNA TGTGCCAGTAGCCCTTTCCGGGACAACGAAAAATATAACACTGAAGCTTTCTTT.

This clonotype was detected only a few times. The gene calls are TRBV28 and TRBJ2-5; D may be TRBD1 (6 bases). Trimming stripped 5 bases from V and 5 bases from J, with 18 bases between. The CDR3 sequence is 15 residues long. CDR1 is MDHEN, CDR2 SYDVKM, per germline. CDR3 DNA: TGTGCCAGCAGTCCCCCACAGGGTCACGAGGAGACCCAGTACTTC. As protein: CASSPPQGHEETQYF.

Points on this clonotype: A much larger clone is a single base away; this may be a read error. The chain joins TRBV11-2 to TRBJ2-2; no clear D gene. The germline V gene has CDR1 SGHAT and CDR2 FQNNGV. The CDR3 is 15 residues long. The CDR3 DNA reads TGTACCAGCAGCTTAGCCACTATTAACACCGGGGAGCTGTTTTTT. Its protein is CTSSLATINTGELFF.

This clonotype was seen many times. CDR3 in DNA: TGTGCCAGCAGCTTAGGTGGGCGGGAGTTGGGCACAGATACGCAGTATTTT. Protein sequence: CASSLGGRELGTDTQYF. This chain connects TRBV11-2 to TRBJ2-3; 7 bases align to TRBD2. This CDR3 contains 17 residues. Germline V gives CDR1 SGHAT, CDR2 FQNNGV. The junction had 8 bases not matched to a gene; V was cut back by 1 base and J by 1 base.

This clonotype was detected many times. This rearrangement joins TRBV28 to TRBJ2-1, with D possibly matching TRBD2 (5 bases). V lost 8 bases, J lost 0 bases, and 14 bases lay in between. Germline V gene lookup returns CDR1 MDHEN and CDR2 SYDVKM. The CDR3 totals 15 residues. The CDR3 nucleotides are TGTGCCAGCTCCCGGGATCCGGTCTCCTACAATGAGCAGTTCTTC. This gives the protein CASSRDPVSYNEQFF.

This clonotype was observed a few times. The chain combines TRBV20-1 with TRBJ2-5; 8 nucleotides agree with TRBD1. From germline, CDR1 is DFQATT and CDR2 SNEGSKA (reference sequence). V shed 6 bases, J shed 5 bases, and the junction held 14 bases outside the gene matches. The CDR3 covers 15 residues. CDR3 sequence (DNA): TGCAGTGCGGGGAAGACAGGGGCTACGAGGGAGACCCAGTACTTC. It translates to CSAGKTGATRETQYF.

The rearrangement uses TRBV25-1 and TRBJ2-7; 9 nucleotides agree with TRBD2. Germline V gene sequence: CDR1 MGHDK, CDR2 SYGVNS. CDR3 length: 14 residues. With V trimmed by 6 bases and J by 1 base, 4 bases remained unmatched. The CDR3 reads CASSDSGSSYEQYF. CDR3 DNA sequence: TGTGCCAGCAGCGATAGCGGGAGTTCCTACGAGCAGTACTTC.

This clonotype was counted a few times. This chain joins TRBV7-8 and TRBJ2-2; D possibly uses TRBD1 or TRBD2 (5 bases each). Trimming cost V 5 bases and J 2 bases, with 12 bases left between them. Germline CDR1 is SGHVS and CDR2 is FQNEAQ. This CDR3 contains 15 residues. CDR3 protein: CASSPGRVNTGELFF. In nucleotides, the CDR3 is TGTGCCAGCAGCCCAGGGCGGGTAAACACCGGGGAGCTGTTTTTT.

This clonotype was picked up many times. The chain links TRBV6-1 to TRBJ2-3; tentatively, D is TRBD2 (6 bases). The V end lost 6 bases, the J end lost 3 bases, and 10 bases lay between the germline ends. Germline V gene data show CDR1 as MNHNS and CDR2 as SASEGT. The CDR3 runs to 13 residues. In DNA form, the CDR3 reads TGTGCCAGCAGGAGGGACTTGACAGATACGCAGTATTTT. It codes for CASRRDLTDTQYF.

This clonotype was observed a handful of times. The V call is TRBV20-1, the J call TRBJ2-3, with no clear D. Germline V gives CDR1 DFQATT, CDR2 SNEGSKA (reference sequence). Trimming pared 5 bases from V and 0 bases from J, leaving 6 bases between. This CDR3 spans 12 amino acids. CDR3 in amino acids: CSAGSSTDTQYF. In nucleotides, the CDR3 is TGCAGTGCTGGGTCTAGCACAGATACGCAGTATTTT.

This clonotype was detected ten times or more. The chain joins TRBV27 to TRBJ2-3; possible D gene TRBD2, 5 bases. Germline V gene lookup returns CDR1 MNHEY and CDR2 SMNVEV (reference sequence). Trimming took off 6 bases at V and 4 bases at J, with 14 bases between the two ends. CDR3 length equals 14 residues. CDR3 region: CASRIEEEADTQYF. The DNA for the CDR3 is TGTGCCAGCAGGATTGAGGAGGAGGCAGATACGCAGTATTTT.

This chain's CDR3 is CATLPWGTGVNNEQFF. The CDR3 DNA sequence: TGTGCCACCTTACCTTGGGGGACAGGGGTAAACAATGAGCAGTTCTTC. J is TRBJ2-1 and V is TRBV28, with 10 bases fitting TRBD1. There are 16 residues in the CDR3. Per germline, CDR1 MDHEN and CDR2 SYDVKM. V lost 10 bases, J lost 5 bases, and 14 bases stayed unmatched.

Ten or more counts support this clonotype. The rearrangement uses TRBV11-2 and TRBJ2-3; 11 bases agree with TRBD2. Germline V lookup: CDR1 SGHAT, CDR2 FQNNGV. J was trimmed by 0 bases and V by 5 bases; bases with no gene match: 4. The CDR3 runs to 16 residues. The CDR3 DNA sequence: TGTGCCAGCAGCGAGAGACTAGCGGGAAGCACAGATACGCAGTATTTT. This translates into CASSERLAGSTDTQYF.

This clonotype was counted at least ten times. The V call is TRBV11-1, the J call TRBJ2-1; 8 bases are a match to TRBD2. CDR3 length: 16 residues. Trimming took 2 bases from V and 3 from J; bases not matched to a gene: 6. Germline V lookup: CDR1 SGHAT, CDR2 FQDESV (reference sequence). CDR3 residues: CASSLFGLAGYNEQFF. CDR3 nucleotide sequence: TGTGCCAGCAGCTTATTTGGACTAGCTGGCTACAATGAGCAGTTCTTC.

This clonotype was seen a few times. The CDR3 DNA follows: TGTGCCAGCAGCTTCGGACAGGTGAACACCGGGGAGCTGTTTTTT. Translated, it gives CASSFGQVNTGELFF. The rearrangement links TRBV7-9 to TRBJ2-2, with 7 positions matching TRBD1. This CDR3 has 15 residues. Per the germline V gene, CDR1 is SEHNR and CDR2 is FQNEAQ (reference sequence). V shed 3 bases, J shed 1 base, and the junction held 2 bases outside the gene matches.

The chain couples TRBV4-1 to TRBJ2-2, with 8 bases fitting TRBD2. V trimming: 0 bases; J trimming: 4 bases; junction bases outside the gene matches: 22. Germline lookup yields CDR1 MGHRA and CDR2 YSYEKL. The CDR3 length is 22 residues. The CDR3 here is CASSQDWRLAPKGHAITGELFF. The CDR3 DNA reads as TGCGCCAGCAGCCAAGATTGGAGACTAGCGCCTAAGGGTCACGCGATCACCGGGGAGCTGTTTTTT.